This is a list of T cell receptor beta chains from one sample in a study of shared clonotypes between healthy human individuals. TCRdb's table, derived via immunoSEQ multiplex PCR, lists solely in-frame clones and lacks some. Here the sample spans a few hundred thousand clones, almost 97% being singletons. Sample: naive CD4+ T cells sorted from blood. The receptors originated from a woman aged 30 to 39 in good health. Both conserved end residues are part of each CDR3. Fields, in order: CDR3 length, clone size, V gene, J gene, D gene, CDR3 DNA, CDR3 protein. The D gene is left open where the match is weak. Not every row has a clone size; where given, it reads once, few, many or a size class.

>15|.|TRBV28|TRBJ2-7|TRBD1
TGTGCCAGCAGAGACACCGGGACAGGGGCCTACGAGCAGTACTTC
CASRDTGTGAYEQYF
>14|.|TRBV4-1|TRBJ1-1|.
TGCGCCAGCAGCCAACGGGGGCGGCGGACTGAAGCTTTCTTT
CASSQRGRRTEAFF
>16|.|TRBV13|TRBJ1-4|TRBD1
TGTGCCAGCAGCTTAAAGCGTTGGCGAGGGGGCGAAAAACTGTTTTTT
CASSLKRWRGGEKLFF
>14|.|TRBV5-1|TRBJ2-2|.
TGCGCCAGCAGCTTAACAGCTAACACCGGGGAGCTGTTTTTT
CASSLTANTGELFF
>14|.|TRBV11-2|TRBJ1-5|.
TGTGCCAGCAGCCCAGGACAGACCGATCAGCCCCAGCATTTT
CASSPGQTDQPQHF
>13|.|TRBV18|TRBJ1-1|TRBD1
TGTGCCAGCTCACCGACAGGGGGCACTGAAGCTTTCTTT
CASSPTGGTEAFF
>15|.|TRBV6-5|TRBJ2-1|TRBD1
TGTGCCAGCAGTTACTCGGGGACAGGGGCCAATGAGCAGTTCTTC
CASSYSGTGANEQFF
>15|.|TRBV6-6|TRBJ2-2|TRBD2
TGTGCCAGCAGTTACCTAGTAGCGGGCACCGGGGAGCTGTTTTTT
CASSYLVAGTGELFF
>16|.|TRBV18|TRBJ1-1|TRBD1
TGTGCCAGCTCACCTTACCGGGACAGAAAGAACACTGAAGCTTTCTTT
CASSPYRDRKNTEAFF
>13|.|TRBV28|TRBJ2-3|.
TGTGCCAGCTACGATAGAGGAAAAGATACGCAGTATTTT
CASYDRGKDTQYF
>13|.|TRBV6-6|TRBJ1-3|.
TGTGCCAGCAGTTACTCGGCCAGAAACACCATATATTTT
CASSYSARNTIYF
>16|once|TRBV15|TRBJ2-7|TRBD2
TGTGCCACCAGCAGAGATCGGGCACTAGCGGGAGCCGAGCAGTACTTC
CATSRDRALAGAEQYF
>9|.|TRBV7-9|TRBJ2-7|.
TGTGCCAGCAGCTTAGTGCACGACTTC
CASSLVHDF
>19|.|TRBV4-2|TRBJ2-5|TRBD2
TGTGCCAGCAGCGCAACCGGGACTAGCGGGAGGGTCACTAGGGAGACCCAGTACTTC
CASSATGTSGRVTRETQYF
>15|.|TRBV5-4|TRBJ2-1|TRBD2
TGTGCCAGCAGCCTCCGGGACTACCAAGGAAATGAGCAGTTCTTC
CASSLRDYQGNEQFF
>18|.|TRBV6-1|TRBJ2-1|TRBD2
TGTGCCAGCAGTGAATCCCCCTTAGCGGGAGTAGGGTACAATGAGCAGTTCTTC
CASSESPLAGVGYNEQFF
>13|.|TRBV5-1|TRBJ1-1|TRBD1
TGCGCCAGCAGCTACGACAGGGACACTGAAGCTTTCTTT
CASSYDRDTEAFF
>15|.|TRBV10-3|TRBJ2-2|TRBD2
TGTGCCATCAGTGTGGGGCTAGCGGACACCGGGGAGCTGTTTTTT
CAISVGLADTGELFF
>16|once|TRBV5-8|TRBJ2-3|.
TGTGCCAGCAGCTTGGGCTTGGACTCCTTGGTAGATACGCAGTATTTT
CASSLGLDSLVDTQYF
>13|once|TRBV28|TRBJ2-7|.
TGTGCCAGCAGTTTAGCTACCTCCTACGAGCAGTACTTC
CASSLATSYEQYF
>16|.|TRBV7-6|TRBJ2-3|.
TGTGCCAGCAGCTATGGGACCGCCGTCAACACAGATACGCAGTATTTT
CASSYGTAVNTDTQYF
>14|.|TRBV5-4|TRBJ2-3|.
TGTGCCAGCAGCTTGGTAGGAGGGCCAGATACGCAGTATTTT
CASSLVGGPDTQYF